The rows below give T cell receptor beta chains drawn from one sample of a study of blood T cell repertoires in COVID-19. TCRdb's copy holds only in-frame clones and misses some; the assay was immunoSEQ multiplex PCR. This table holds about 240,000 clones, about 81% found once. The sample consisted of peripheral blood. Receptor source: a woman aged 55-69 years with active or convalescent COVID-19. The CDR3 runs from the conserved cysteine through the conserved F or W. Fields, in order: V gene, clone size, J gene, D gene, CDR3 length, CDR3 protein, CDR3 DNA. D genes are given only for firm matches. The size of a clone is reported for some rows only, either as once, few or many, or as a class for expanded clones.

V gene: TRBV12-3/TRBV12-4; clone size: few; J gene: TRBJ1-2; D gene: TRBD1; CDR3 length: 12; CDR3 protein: CASRQTGGGYTF; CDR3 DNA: TGTGCCAGCAGGCAAACAGGGGGGGGCTACACCTTC
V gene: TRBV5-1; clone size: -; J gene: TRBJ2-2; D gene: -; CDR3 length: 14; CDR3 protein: CASSFRDHTGELFF; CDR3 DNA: TGCGCCAGCAGCTTCAGGGATCACACCGGGGAGCTGTTTTTT
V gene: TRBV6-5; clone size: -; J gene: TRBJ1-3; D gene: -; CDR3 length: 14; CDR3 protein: CASRTGNSGNTIYF; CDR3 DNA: TGTGCCAGCAGGACAGGAAACTCTGGAAACACCATATATTTT
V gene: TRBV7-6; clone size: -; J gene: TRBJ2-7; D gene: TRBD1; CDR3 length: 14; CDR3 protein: CASSPRDRTYEQYF; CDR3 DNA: TGTGCCAGCAGCCCAAGGGACAGGACCTACGAGCAGTACTTC
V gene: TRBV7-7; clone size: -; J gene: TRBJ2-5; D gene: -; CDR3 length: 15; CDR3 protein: CASSLAGRWGETQYF; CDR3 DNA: TGTGCCAGCAGCTTAGCCGGGAGATGGGGAGAGACCCAGTACTTC
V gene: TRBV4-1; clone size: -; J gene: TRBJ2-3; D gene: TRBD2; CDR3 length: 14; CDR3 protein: CASSQSLAADTQYF; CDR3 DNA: TGCGCCAGCAGCCAGAGTCTAGCGGCCGATACGCAGTATTTT
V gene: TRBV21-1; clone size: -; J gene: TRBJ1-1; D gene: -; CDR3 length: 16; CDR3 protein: CASSKRRGPEDTEAFF; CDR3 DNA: TGTGCCAGCAGCAAAAGGCGGGGGCCAGAGGACACTGAAGCTTTCTTT
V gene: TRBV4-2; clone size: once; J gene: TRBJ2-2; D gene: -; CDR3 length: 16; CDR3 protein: CASQSLGRRNTGELFF; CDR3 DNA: TGTGCCAGCCAAAGTCTGGGGAGGAGGAACACCGGGGAGCTGTTTTTT
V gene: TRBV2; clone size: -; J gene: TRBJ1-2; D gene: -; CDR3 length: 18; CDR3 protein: CASSSPHRGGGSNYGYTF; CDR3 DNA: TGTGCCAGCAGTTCACCCCACCGAGGGGGGGGCTCGAACTATGGCTACACCTTC
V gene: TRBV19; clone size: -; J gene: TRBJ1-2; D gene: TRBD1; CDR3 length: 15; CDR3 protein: CASRREQGGIYGYTF; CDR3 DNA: TGTGCCAGTCGAAGGGAACAGGGGGGAATCTATGGCTACACCTTC
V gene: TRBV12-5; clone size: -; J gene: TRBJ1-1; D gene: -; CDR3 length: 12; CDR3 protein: CASALEGFAAFF; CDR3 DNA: TGTGCTAGTGCCTTGGAGGGTTTCGCAGCTTTCTTT
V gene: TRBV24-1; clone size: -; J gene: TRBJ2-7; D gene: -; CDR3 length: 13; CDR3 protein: CATSDHRVYEQYF; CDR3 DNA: TGTGCCACCAGTGATCACAGGGTATACGAGCAGTACTTC
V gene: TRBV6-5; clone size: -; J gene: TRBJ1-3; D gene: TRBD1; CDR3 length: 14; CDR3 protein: CASRQGLAGNTIYF; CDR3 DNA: TGTGCCAGCCGACAGGGCTTGGCTGGAAACACCATATATTTT
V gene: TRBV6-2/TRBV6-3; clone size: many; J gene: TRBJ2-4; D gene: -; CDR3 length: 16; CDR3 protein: CASSYRGMLTKNIQYF; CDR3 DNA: TGTGCCAGCAGTTACCGCGGGATGTTGACCAAAAACATTCAGTACTTC
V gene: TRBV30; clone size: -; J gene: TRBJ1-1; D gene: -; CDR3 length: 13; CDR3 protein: CAWSTHWNTEAFF; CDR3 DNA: TGTGCCTGGAGCACCCACTGGAACACTGAAGCTTTCTTT
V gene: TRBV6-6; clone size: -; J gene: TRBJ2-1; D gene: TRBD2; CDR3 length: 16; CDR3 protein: CASSLVGLAKNNEQFF; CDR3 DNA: TGTGCCAGCAGCCTCGTGGGACTAGCGAAGAACAATGAGCAGTTCTTC
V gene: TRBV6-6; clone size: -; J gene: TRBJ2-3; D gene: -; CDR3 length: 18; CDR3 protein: CASSRNSGRLSYTDTQYF; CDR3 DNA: TGTGCCAGCAGTCGCAACAGCGGCCGGTTGTCTTACACAGATACGCAGTATTTT
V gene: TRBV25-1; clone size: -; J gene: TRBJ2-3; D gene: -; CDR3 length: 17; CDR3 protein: CASSPIRASGSTDTQYF; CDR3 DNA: TGTGCCAGCAGTCCAATACGAGCTAGTGGGAGCACAGATACGCAGTATTTT
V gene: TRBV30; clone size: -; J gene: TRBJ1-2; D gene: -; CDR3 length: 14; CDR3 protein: CAWDILGGSDGYTF; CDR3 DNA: TGTGCCTGGGACATTTTGGGGGGATCGGATGGCTACACCTTC
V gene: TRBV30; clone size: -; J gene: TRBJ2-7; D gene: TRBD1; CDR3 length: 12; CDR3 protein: CAWRDSSYEQYF; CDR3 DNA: TGTGCCTGGCGGGACAGCTCCTACGAGCAGTACTTC
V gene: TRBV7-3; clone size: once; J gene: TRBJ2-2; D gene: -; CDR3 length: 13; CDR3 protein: CASSLLETGELFF; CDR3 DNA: TGTGCCAGCAGCTTATTAGAAACCGGGGAGCTGTTTTTT
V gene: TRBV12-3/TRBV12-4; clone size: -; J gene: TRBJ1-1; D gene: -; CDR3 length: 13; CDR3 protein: CASSKLLDTEAFF; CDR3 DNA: TGTGCCAGCAGTAAACTATTGGACACTGAAGCTTTCTTT
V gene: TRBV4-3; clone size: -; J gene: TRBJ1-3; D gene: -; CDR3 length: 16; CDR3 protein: CASSQSRALSGNTIYF; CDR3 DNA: TGCGCCAGCAGCCAGTCCAGGGCCCTCTCTGGAAACACCATATATTTT
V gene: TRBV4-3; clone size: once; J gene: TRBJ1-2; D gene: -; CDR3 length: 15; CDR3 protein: CASSPYAGGVDGYTF; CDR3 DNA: TGCGCCAGCAGCCCGTATGCGGGGGGGGTTGATGGCTACACCTTC
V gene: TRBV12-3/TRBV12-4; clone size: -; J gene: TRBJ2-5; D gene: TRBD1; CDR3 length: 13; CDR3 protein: CASRPDRARTQYF; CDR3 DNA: TGTGCCAGCAGACCGGACAGGGCTCGGACCCAGTACTTC
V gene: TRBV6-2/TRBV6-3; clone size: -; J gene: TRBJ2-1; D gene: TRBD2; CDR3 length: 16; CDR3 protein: CASSYSGRGAHNEQFF; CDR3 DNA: TGTGCCAGCAGTTACTCTGGGCGGGGGGCCCACAATGAGCAGTTCTTC
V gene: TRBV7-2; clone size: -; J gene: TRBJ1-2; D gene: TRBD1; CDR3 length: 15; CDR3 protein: CASSSVTGEKAGYTF; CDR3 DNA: TGTGCCAGCAGCTCCGTGACAGGGGAAAAGGCTGGCTACACCTTC
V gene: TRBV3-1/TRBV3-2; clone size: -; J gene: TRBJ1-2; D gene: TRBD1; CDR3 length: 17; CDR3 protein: CASSQDRGRGYPLGYTF; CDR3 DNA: TGTGCCAGCAGCCAAGATAGGGGCAGGGGGTACCCTCTTGGCTACACCTTC
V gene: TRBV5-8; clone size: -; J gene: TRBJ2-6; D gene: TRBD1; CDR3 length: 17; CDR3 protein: CASSLDRVRSGANVLTF; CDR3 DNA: TGTGCCAGCAGCCTGGACAGGGTGAGGTCTGGGGCCAACGTCCTGACTTTC
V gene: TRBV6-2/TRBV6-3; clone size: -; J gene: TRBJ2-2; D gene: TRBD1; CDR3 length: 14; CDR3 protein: CASSTGGLAGELFF; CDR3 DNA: TGTGCCAGCAGTACAGGGGGCCTGGCCGGGGAGCTGTTTTTT
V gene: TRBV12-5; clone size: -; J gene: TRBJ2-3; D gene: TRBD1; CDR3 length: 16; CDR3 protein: CASGLAGTGSTDTQYF; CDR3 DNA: TGTGCTAGTGGTTTGGCTGGGACAGGGAGCACAGATACGCAGTATTTT
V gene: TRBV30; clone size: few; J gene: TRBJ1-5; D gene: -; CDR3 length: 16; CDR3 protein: CAWSLRGGYRNQPQHF; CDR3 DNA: TGTGCCTGGTCTCTTAGGGGGGGGTATCGAAATCAGCCCCAGCATTTT
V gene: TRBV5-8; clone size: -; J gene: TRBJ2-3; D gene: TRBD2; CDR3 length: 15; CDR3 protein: CASSLGLASTDTQYF; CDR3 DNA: TGTGCCAGCAGCCTAGGACTAGCCAGCACAGATACGCAGTATTTT
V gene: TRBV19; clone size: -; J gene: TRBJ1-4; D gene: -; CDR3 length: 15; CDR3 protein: CASSIGAAGDEKLFF; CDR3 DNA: TGTGCCAGTAGTATAGGGGCAGCGGGCGATGAAAAACTGTTTTTT
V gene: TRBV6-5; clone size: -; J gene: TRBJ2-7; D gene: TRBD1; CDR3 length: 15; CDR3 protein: CASSFRTGGGYEQYF; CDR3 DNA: TGTGCCAGCAGTTTCCGGACAGGGGGAGGGTACGAGCAGTACTTC
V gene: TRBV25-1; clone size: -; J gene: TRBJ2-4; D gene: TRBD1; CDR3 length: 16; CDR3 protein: CASSPRGRGAKNIQYF; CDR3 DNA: TGTGCCAGCAGCCCTAGGGGGCGAGGAGCCAAAAACATTCAGTACTTC
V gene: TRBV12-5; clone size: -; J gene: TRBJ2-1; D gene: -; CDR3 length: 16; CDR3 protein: CASGLVQGGAYNEQFF; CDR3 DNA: TGTGCTAGTGGTTTGGTACAAGGGGGGGCCTACAATGAGCAGTTCTTC
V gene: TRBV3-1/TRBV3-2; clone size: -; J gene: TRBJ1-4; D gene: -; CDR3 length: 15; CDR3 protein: CASSQEGSPGEKLFF; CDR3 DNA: TGTGCCAGCAGCCAAGAAGGCAGCCCGGGGGAAAAACTGTTTTTT
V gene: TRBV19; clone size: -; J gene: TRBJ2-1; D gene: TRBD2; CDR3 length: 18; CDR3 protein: CASSIRLAGGTTYNEQFF; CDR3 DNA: TGTGCCAGTAGTATAAGACTAGCGGGGGGCACAACCTACAATGAGCAGTTCTTC
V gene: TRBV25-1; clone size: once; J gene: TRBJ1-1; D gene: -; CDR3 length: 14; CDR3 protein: CASSDYRVDTEAFF; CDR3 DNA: TGTGCCAGCAGTGATTACAGGGTGGACACTGAAGCTTTCTTT
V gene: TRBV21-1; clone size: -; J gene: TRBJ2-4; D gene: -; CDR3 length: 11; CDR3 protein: CASSRPWGEYF; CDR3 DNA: TGTGCCAGCAGCAGACCGTGGGGGGAGTACTTC
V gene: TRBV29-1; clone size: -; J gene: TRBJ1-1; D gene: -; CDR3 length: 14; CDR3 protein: CSVEEQGGSTPISF; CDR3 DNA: TGCAGCGTTGAAGAACAGGGTGGGTCTACTCCAATCTCCTTT
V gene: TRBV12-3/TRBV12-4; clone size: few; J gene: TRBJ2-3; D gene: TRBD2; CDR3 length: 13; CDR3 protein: CASTAGVRGTQYF; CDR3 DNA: TGTGCCAGCACGGCGGGGGTCCGTGGCACGCAGTATTTT
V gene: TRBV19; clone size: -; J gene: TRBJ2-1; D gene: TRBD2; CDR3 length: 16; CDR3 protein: CASSTLAGGSYNEQFF; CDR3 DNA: TGTGCCAGTAGTACTCTTGCGGGGGGTTCCTACAATGAGCAGTTCTTC
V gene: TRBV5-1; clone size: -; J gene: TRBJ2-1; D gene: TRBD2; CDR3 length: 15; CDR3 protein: CASSITSGGAEEQFF; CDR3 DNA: TGCGCCAGCAGCATTACTAGCGGGGGGGCTGAGGAGCAGTTCTTC